A selection of T cell receptor beta chains follows, all from one sample in a study of regulatory T cells in long-lasting Graves disease. TCRdb re-derived calls from the multiplex PCR reads in MiXCR, one entry per CDR3 protein. This sample has 450,000 to 600,000 distinct CDR3 sequences, with roughly 13% found just once. These data also formed part of another study, on T cells in Graves' hyperthyroidism and ophthalmopathy.

The source was peripheral blood mononuclear cells (PBMCs), collected at new diagnosis, from a patient treated with antithyroid drugs. The source is a man aged 25-40 years with Graves disease. Each CDR3 is given with its conserved first and last residue. D genes are given only for firm matches. Clone size is not always given. Where it is, it says once, few, many or a class for expanded clones.

v_call: TRBV5-1; clone_size: NA; d_call: NA; j_call: TRBJ1-2; cdr3_aa: CASSLESANYGYTF; cdr3_nt: TGCGCCAGCAGCTTGGAATCGGCTAACTATGGCTACACCTTC
v_call: TRBV29-1; clone_size: many; d_call: NA; j_call: TRBJ2-1; cdr3_aa: CSVEPRPVDNEQFF; cdr3_nt: TGCAGCGTCGAGCCACGACCGGTGGATAATGAGCAGTTCTTC
v_call: TRBV6-1; clone_size: few; d_call: NA; j_call: TRBJ2-3; cdr3_aa: CASRAEAQPDTQYF; cdr3_nt: TGTGCCAGCAGGGCGGAGGCCCAGCCGGATACGCAGTATTTT
v_call: TRBV6-1; clone_size: NA; d_call: NA; j_call: TRBJ1-4; cdr3_aa: CASRQGGGNEKLFF; cdr3_nt: TGTGCCAGCAGACAGGGCGGTGGTAATGAAAAACTGTTTTTT
v_call: TRBV12-3/TRBV12-4; clone_size: many; d_call: NA; j_call: TRBJ1-2; cdr3_aa: CASSSRGAPNYGYTF; cdr3_nt: TGTGCCAGCAGCTCTAGAGGGGCGCCAAACTATGGCTACACCTTC
v_call: TRBV20-1; clone_size: NA; d_call: NA; j_call: TRBJ2-5; cdr3_aa: CSARPGEIIETQYF; cdr3_nt: TGCAGTGCTAGACCGGGGGAGATCATTGAGACCCAGTACTTC
v_call: TRBV28; clone_size: NA; d_call: NA; j_call: TRBJ2-4; cdr3_aa: CASSLYGKGTKNIQYF; cdr3_nt: TGTGCCAGCAGTTTATATGGTAAAGGTACCAAAAACATTCAGTACTTC
v_call: TRBV11-3; clone_size: many; d_call: NA; j_call: TRBJ2-1; cdr3_aa: CASSWTSYNEQFF; cdr3_nt: TGTGCCAGCAGCTGGACTTCCTACAATGAGCAGTTCTTC
v_call: TRBV12-3/TRBV12-4; clone_size: NA; d_call: NA; j_call: TRBJ1-3; cdr3_aa: CASKETGGPGNTIYF; cdr3_nt: TGTGCCAGCAAAGAGACGGGGGGTCCTGGAAACACCATATATTTT
v_call: TRBV29-1; clone_size: many; d_call: NA; j_call: TRBJ2-5; cdr3_aa: CSVSTGGETQYF; cdr3_nt: TGCAGCGTTAGTACCGGGGGAGAGACCCAGTACTTC